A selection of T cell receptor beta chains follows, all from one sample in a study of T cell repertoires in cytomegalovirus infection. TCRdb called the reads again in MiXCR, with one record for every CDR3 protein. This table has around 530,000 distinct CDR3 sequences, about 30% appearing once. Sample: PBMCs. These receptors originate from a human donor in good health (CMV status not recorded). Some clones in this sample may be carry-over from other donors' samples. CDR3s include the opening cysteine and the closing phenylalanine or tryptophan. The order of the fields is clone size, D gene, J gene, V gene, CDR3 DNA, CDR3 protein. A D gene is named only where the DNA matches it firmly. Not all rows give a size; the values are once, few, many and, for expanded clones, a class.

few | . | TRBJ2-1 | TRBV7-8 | TGTGCCAGCAGCTACAGACTAGTCAATGAGCAGTTCTTC | CASSYRLVNEQFF
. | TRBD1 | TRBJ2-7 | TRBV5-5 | TGTGCCAGCAAAAGGACAGGCCCCTACGAGCAGTACTTC | CASKRTGPYEQYF
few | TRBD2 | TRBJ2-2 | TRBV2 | TGTGCCAGCTATGAGCGGGAGGCCACCGGGGAGCTGTTTTTT | CASYEREATGELFF
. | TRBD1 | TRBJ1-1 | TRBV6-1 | TGTGCCAGCACCCTGACAGGGGGAGGTACTGAAGCTTTCTTT | CASTLTGGGTEAFF
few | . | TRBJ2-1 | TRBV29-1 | TGCAGCGTACTAGCCGGCCCAATGTGGGAGCAGTTCTTC | CSVLAGPMWEQFF
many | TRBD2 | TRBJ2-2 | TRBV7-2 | TGTGCCAGCAGCTTATGGGGCGCCGGGACTAGCGGGAGCCGACACACCGGGGAGCTGTTTTTT | CASSLWGAGTSGSRHTGELFF
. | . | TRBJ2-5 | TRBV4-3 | TGCGCCAGCAGCCAAGACCCCCCTAGCCATACCCTCCAAGAGACCCAGTACTTC | CASSQDPPSHTLQETQYF
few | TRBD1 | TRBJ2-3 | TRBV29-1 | TGCAGCGCCTCCTCATGGGACAGACCAGATACGCAGTATTTT | CSASSWDRPDTQYF
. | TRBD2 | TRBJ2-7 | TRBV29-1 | TGCAGCGTCGCCGGGAGCGGGAGGGCCCGGTCCTACGAGCAGTACTTC | CSVAGSGRARSYEQYF
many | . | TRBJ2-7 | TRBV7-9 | TGTGCCAGCAGCTTAGCGATCGGGAGCTACGAGCAGTACTTC | CASSLAIGSYEQYF
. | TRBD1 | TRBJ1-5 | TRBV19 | TGTGCCAGTAGTCCGGGACAGGGGGCGGATCAGCCCCAGCATTTT | CASSPGQGADQPQHF
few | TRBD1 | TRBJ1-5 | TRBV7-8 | TGTGCCAGCAAAAGGGGGCTCTATAGCAATCAGCCCCAGCATTTT | CASKRGLYSNQPQHF
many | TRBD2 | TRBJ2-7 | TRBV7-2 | TGTGCCAGCAGCTCCACCGGGAGGATGAACGAGCAGTACTTC | CASSSTGRMNEQYF
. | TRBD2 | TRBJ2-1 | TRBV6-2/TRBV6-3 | TGTGCCAGCAGTACGACTAGCGGGAGGATGCAGTTCTTC | CASSTTSGRMQFF
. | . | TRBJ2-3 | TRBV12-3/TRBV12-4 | TGTGCCAGCAGTTCCCTAGGGGCAAGGGGGACTAGCACAGATACGCAGTATTTT | CASSSLGARGTSTDTQYF
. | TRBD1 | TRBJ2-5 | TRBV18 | TGTGCCAGCTCAGATACAGGGGAAGAGACCCAGTACTTC | CASSDTGEETQYF
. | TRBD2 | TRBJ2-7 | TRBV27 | TGTGCCAGCAGTTATACCCGGGTTTTAGCGGGATCGCACGAGCAGTACTTC | CASSYTRVLAGSHEQYF
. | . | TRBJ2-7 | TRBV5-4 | TGTGCCAGCAGCTTGGCCCAGGACATGAGCGAGCAGTACTTC | CASSLAQDMSEQYF
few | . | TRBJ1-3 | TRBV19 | TGTGCCAGTAGTCTGGAAGTGTCTGGAAACACCATATATTTT | CASSLEVSGNTIYF
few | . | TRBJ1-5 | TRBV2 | TGTGCCAGCAGTCGACGGATGGATCAGCCCCAGCATTTT | CASSRRMDQPQHF
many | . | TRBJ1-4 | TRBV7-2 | TGTGCCAGCAGCTCCTACTTTCTACGCGGTGAAAAACTGTTTTTT | CASSSYFLRGEKLFF
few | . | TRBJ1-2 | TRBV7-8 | TGTGCCAGCAGCCCTGGGGAGGGGCCCACCGGTGGCTACACCTTC | CASSPGEGPTGGYTF
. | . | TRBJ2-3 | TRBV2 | TGTGCCAGCAAACGGACTAACACAGATACGCAGTATTTT | CASKRTNTDTQYF
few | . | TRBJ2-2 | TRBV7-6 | TGTGCCAGCAGCTTAGTTGCTAGCGAGAACACCGGGGAGCTGTTTTTT | CASSLVASENTGELFF
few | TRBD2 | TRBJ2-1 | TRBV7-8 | TGTGCCAGCAGACGCCAGCGGGATGCCTCCTACAATGAGCAGTTCTTC | CASRRQRDASYNEQFF
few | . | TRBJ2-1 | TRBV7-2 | TGTGCCAGCAGCTCGGGACCTGAGCAGTTCTTC | CASSSGPEQFF
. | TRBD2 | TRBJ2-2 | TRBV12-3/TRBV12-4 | TGTGCCAGCAGTTTCGTTTTGGGCGGGAGGGCCACCGGGGAGCTGTTTTTT | CASSFVLGGRATGELFF
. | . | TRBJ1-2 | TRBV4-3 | TGCGCCAGCAGCCAAGGCGGGGCTAACTATGGCTACACCTTC | CASSQGGANYGYTF
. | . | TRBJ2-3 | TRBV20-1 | TGCAGTGCAACTAGCACAGATACGCAGTATTTT | CSATSTDTQYF
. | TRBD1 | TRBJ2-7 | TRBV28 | TGTGCCAGCAGTTTATCGACAGGGGTCGGGAGCCCCGACTACGAGCAGTACTTC | CASSLSTGVGSPDYEQYF
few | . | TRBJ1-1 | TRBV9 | TGTGCCAGCAGCGTGGCGACAGAGAACACTGAAGCTTTCTTT | CASSVATENTEAFF
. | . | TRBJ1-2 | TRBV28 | TGTGCCAGCAGTTTAGGTTCGCTAAACTATGGCTACACCTTC | CASSLGSLNYGYTF
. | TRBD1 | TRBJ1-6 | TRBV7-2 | TGTGCCAGCAGCTTAGGCAGGGGGCTCAGCTCCTATAATTCACCCCTCCACTTT | CASSLGRGLSSYNSPLHF